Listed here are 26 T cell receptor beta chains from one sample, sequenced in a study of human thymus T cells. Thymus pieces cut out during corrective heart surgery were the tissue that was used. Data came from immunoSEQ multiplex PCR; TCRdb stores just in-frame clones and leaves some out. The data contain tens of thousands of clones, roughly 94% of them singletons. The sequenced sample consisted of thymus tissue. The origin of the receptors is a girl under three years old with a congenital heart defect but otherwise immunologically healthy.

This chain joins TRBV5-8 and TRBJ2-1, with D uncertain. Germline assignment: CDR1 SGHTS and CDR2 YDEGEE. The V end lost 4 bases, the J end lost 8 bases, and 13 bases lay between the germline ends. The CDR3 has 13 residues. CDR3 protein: CASSLGISDEQFF. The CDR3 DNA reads TGTGCCAGCAGCCTGGGGATTAGTGATGAGCAGTTCTTC. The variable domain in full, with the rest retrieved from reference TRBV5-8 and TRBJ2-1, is EAGVTQSPTHLIKTRGQQATLRCSPISGHTSVYWYQQALGLGLQFLLWYDEGEERNRGNFPPRFSGRQFPNYSSELNVNALELEDSALYLCASSLGISDEQFFGPGTRLTVL.

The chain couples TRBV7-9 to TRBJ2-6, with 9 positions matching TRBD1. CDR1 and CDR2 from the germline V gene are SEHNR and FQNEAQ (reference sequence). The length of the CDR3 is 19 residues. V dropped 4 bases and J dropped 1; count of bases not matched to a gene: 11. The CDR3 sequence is CASSSPIGDRDSGANVLTF. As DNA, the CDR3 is TGTGCCAGCAGCTCCCCCATCGGGGACAGGGATTCTGGGGCCAACGTCCTGACTTTC.

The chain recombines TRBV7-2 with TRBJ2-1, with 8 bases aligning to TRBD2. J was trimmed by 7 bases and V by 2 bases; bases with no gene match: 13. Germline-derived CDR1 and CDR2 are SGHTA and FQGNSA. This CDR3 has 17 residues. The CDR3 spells CASSLRWSGRAENEQFF. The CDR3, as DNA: TGTGCCAGCAGCTTACGGTGGAGCGGGAGAGCGGAAAATGAGCAGTTCTTC.

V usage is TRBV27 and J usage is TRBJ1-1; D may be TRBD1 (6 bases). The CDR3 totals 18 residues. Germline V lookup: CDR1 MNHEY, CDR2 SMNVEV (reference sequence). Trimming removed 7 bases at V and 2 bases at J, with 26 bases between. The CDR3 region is CASTFLTGAMRPNTEAFF. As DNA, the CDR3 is TGTGCCAGCACTTTCTTGACGGGGGCTATGCGGCCTAACACTGAAGCTTTCTTT.

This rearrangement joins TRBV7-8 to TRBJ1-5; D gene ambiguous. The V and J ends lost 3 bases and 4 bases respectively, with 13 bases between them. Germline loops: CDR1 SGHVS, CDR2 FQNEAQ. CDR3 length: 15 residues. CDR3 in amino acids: CASSFGNAGNQPQHF. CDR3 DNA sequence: TGTGCCAGCAGCTTTGGAAACGCGGGGAATCAGCCCCAGCATTTT. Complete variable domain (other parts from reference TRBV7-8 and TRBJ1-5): GAGVSQSPRYKVAKRGQDVALRCDPISGHVSLFWYQQALGQGPEFLTYFQNEAQLDKSGLPSDRFFAERPEGSVSTLKIQRTQQEDSAVYLCASSFGNAGNQPQHFGDGTRLSIL.

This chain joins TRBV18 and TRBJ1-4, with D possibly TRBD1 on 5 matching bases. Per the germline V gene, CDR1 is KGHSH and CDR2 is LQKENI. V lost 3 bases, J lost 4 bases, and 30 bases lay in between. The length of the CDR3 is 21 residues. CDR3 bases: TGTGCCAGCTCACCTCCAGGGAACGCCCGAACACGAACGCCATATAATGAAAAACTGTTTTTT. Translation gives CASSPPGNARTRTPYNEKLFF.

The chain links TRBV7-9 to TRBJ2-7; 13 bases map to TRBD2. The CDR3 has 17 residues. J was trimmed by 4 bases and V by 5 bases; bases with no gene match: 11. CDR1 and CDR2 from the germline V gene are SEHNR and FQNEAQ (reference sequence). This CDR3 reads CASSLKSKGLAGYEQYF. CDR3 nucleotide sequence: TGTGCCAGCAGCCTAAAGAGTAAGGGACTAGCGGGGTACGAGCAGTACTTC.

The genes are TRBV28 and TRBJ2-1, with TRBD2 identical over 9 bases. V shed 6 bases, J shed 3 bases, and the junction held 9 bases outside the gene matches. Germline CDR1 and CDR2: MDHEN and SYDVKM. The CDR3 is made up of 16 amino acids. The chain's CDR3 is CASSPRTSDVYNEQFF. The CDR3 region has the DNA TGTGCCAGCAGCCCCCGGACTAGCGACGTCTACAATGAGCAGTTCTTC.

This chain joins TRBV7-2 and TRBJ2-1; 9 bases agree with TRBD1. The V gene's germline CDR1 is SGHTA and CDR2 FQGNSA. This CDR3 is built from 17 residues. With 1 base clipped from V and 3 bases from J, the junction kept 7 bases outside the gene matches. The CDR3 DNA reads TGTGCCAGCAGCTTAGAGGGGACAGGGCCGGTCTACAATGAGCAGTTCTTC. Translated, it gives CASSLEGTGPVYNEQFF. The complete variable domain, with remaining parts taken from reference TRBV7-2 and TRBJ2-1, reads GAGVSQSPSNKVTEKGKDVELRCDPISGHTALYWYRQSLGQGLEFLIYFQGNSAPDKSGLPSDRFSAERTGGSVSTLTIQRTQQEDSAVYLCASSLEGTGPVYNEQFFGPGTRLTVL.

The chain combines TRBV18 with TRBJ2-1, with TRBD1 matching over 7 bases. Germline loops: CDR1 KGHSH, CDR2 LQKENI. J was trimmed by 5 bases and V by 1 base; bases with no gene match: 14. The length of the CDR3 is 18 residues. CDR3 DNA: TGTGCCAGCTCACCACGGTTAAGGGGGCAGGCCCAACACAATGAGCAGTTCTTC. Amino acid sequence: CASSPRLRGQAQHNEQFF. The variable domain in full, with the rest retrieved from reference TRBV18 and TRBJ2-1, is NAGVMQNPRHLVRRRGQEARLRCSPMKGHSHVYWYRQLPEEGLKFMVYLQKENIIDESGMPKERFSAEFPKEGPSILRIQQVVRGDSAAYFCASSPRLRGQAQHNEQFFGPGTRLTVL.

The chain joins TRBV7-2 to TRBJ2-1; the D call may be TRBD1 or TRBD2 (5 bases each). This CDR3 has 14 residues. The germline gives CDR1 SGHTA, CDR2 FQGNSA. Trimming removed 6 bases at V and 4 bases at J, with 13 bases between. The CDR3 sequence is CASSRREGYNEQFF. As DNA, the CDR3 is TGTGCCAGCAGTAGGAGAGAGGGGTACAATGAGCAGTTCTTC.

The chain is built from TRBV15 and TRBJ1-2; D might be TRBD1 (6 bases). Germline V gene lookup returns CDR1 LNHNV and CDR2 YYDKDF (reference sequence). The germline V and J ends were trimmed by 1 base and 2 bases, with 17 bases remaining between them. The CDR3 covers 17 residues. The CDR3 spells CATSRVSRGGENYGYTF. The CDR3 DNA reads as TGTGCCACCAGCAGAGTTTCCCGGGGGGGCGAGAACTATGGCTACACCTTC. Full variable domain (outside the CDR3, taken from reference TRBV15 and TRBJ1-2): DAMVIQNPRYQVTQFGKPVTLSCSQTLNHNVMYWYQQKSSQAPKLLFHYYDKDFNNEADTPDNFQSRRPNTSFCFLDIRSPGLGDTAMYLCATSRVSRGGENYGYTFGSGTRLTVV.

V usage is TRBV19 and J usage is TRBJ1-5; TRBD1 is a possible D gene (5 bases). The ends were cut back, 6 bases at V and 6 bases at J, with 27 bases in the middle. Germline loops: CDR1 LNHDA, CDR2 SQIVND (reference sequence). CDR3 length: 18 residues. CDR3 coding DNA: TGTGCCAGTAGCCGGACCTCCAGGGTTGCCCAGTCCGGTCAGCCCCAGCATTTT. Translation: CASSRTSRVAQSGQPQHF.

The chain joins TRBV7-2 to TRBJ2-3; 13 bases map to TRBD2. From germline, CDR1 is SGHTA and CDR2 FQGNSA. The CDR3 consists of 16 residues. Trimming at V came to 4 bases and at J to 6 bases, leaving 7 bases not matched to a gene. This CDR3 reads CASSYRLAGGSDTQYF. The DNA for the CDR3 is TGTGCCAGCAGCTACAGACTAGCGGGAGGATCGGATACGCAGTATTTT.

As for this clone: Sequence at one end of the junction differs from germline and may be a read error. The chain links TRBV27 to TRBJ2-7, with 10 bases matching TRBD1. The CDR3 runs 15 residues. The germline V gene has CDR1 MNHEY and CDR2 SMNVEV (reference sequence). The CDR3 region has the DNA TGTGTCAGCGAGCCGGGGACAGGGGACTCCTACGAGCAGTACTTC. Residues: CVSEPGTGDSYEQYF.

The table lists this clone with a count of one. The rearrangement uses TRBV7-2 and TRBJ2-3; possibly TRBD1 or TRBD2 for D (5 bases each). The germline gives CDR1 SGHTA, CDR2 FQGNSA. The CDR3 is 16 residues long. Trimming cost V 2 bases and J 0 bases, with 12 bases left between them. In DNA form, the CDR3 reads TGTGCCAGCAGCTTACTTGGGACCCATAGCACAGATACGCAGTATTTT. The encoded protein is CASSLLGTHSTDTQYF.

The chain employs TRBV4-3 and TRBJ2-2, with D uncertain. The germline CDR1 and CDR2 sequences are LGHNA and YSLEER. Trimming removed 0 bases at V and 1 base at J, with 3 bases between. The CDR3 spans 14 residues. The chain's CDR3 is CASSQDKNTGELFF. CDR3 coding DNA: TGCGCCAGCAGCCAAGATAAGAACACCGGGGAGCTGTTTTTT.

CDR3 protein: CASSRQGDEREAFF. CDR3 nucleotide sequence: TGTGCCAGCAGCCGGCAAGGGGACGAACGTGAAGCTTTCTTT. The V and J genes are TRBV7-8 and TRBJ1-1, with a weak D call TRBD1 (5 bases). CDR1 is SGHVS, CDR2 FQNEAQ, per germline. The CDR3 extends over 14 amino acids. V lost 5 bases to trimming and J lost 7 bases, with 17 bases between them.

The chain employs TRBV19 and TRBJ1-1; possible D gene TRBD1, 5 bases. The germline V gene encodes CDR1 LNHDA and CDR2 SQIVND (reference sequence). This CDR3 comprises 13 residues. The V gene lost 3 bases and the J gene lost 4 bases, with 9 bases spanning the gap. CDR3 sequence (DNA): TGTGCCAGTAGTATTGCTCAGGGCACTGAAGCTTTCTTT. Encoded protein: CASSIAQGTEAFF.

CDR3 protein: CASSLVRTAWGPTDTQYF. CDR3 sequence (DNA): TGTGCCAGCAGCTTAGTGCGGACAGCTTGGGGACCCACAGATACGCAGTATTTT. The chain recombines TRBV7-9 with TRBJ2-3, with D possibly TRBD1 on 6 matching bases. The CDR3 covers 18 residues. Deletions cut 1 base from V and 2 bases from J, with 19 bases between. The germline V gene has CDR1 SEHNR and CDR2 FQNEAQ (reference sequence). Based on the CDR3 plus reference TRBV7-9 and TRBJ2-3, the full variable domain is DTGVSQNPRHKITKRGQNVTFRCDPISEHNRLYWYRQTLGQGPEFLTYFQNEAQLEKSRLLSDRFSAERPKGSFSTLEIQRTEQGDSAMYLCASSLVRTAWGPTDTQYFGPGTRLTVL.

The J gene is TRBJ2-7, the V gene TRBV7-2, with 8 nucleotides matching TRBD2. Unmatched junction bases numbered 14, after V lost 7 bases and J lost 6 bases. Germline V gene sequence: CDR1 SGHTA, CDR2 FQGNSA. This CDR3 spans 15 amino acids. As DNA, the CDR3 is TGTGCCAGCACCTCAGGAGGCGGGAGGCCCGGCGAGCAGTACTTC. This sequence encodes CASTSGGGRPGEQYF.

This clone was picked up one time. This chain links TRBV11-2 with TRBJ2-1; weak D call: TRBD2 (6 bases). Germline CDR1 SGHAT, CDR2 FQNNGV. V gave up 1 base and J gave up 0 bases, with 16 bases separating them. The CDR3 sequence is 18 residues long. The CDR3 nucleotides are TGTGCCAGCAGCTTAGGCGGTCCTAGCGACAGCTCCTACAATGAGCAGTTCTTC. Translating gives CASSLGGPSDSSYNEQFF.

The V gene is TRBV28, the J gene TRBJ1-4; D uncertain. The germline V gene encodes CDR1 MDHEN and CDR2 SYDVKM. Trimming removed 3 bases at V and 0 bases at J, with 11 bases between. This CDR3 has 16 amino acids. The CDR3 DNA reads TGTGCCAGCAGTTTTAGTTATTCCGCAACTAATGAAAAACTGTTTTTT. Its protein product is CASSFSYSATNEKLFF.

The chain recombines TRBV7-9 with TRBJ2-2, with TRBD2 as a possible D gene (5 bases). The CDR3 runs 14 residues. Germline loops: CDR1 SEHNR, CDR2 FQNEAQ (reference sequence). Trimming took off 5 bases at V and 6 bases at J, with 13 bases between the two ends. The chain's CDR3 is CASSAREGSGELFF. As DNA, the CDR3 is TGTGCCAGCAGCGCCAGAGAGGGTTCCGGGGAGCTGTTTTTT.

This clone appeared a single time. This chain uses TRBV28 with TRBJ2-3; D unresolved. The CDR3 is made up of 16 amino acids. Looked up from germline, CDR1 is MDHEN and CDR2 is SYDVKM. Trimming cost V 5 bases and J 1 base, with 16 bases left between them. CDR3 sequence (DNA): TGTGCCAGCAGTCCGATAGTCCGGAATCGCACAGATACGCAGTATTTT. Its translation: CASSPIVRNRTDTQYF. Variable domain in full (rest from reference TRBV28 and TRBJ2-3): DVKVTQSSRYLVKRTGEKVFLECVQDMDHENMFWYRQDPGLGLRLIYFSYDVKMKEKGDIPEGYSVSREKKERFSLILESASTNQTSMYLCASSPIVRNRTDTQYFGPGTRLTVL.

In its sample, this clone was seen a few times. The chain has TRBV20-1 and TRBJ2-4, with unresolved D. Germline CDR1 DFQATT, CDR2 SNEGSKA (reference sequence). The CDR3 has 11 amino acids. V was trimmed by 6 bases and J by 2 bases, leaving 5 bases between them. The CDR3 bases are TGCAGTGCCGACACCAAAAACATTCAGTACTTC. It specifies CSADTKNIQYF.